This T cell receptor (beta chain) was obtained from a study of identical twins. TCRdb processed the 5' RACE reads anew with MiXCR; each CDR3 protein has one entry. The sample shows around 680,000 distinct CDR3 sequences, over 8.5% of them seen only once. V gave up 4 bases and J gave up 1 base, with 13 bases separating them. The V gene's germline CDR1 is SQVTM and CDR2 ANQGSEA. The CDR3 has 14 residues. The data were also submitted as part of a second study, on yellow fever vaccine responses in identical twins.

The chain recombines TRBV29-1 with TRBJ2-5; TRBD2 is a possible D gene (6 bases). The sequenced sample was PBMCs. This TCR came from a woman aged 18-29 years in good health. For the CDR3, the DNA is TGCAGCGTTGTTCGGGTGGGGGGCCAAGAGACCCAGTACTTC. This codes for CSVVRVGGQETQYF.